This TCR beta chain was sequenced in a study of blood T cell repertoires in COVID-19. Study as a whole: The United States, Italy and Spain supplied acute and convalescent COVID-19 samples.

One Seattle source followed patients from active infection through their disease course. Per the original data handling: Reference gene primer amplification gave estimated nucleated cell counts. Data came from immunoSEQ multiplex PCR; TCRdb stores just in-frame clones and leaves some out. That table is the source of V, J and clone size, and D and trimming were worked out from the DNA. This sample has fewer than 700,000 clones, with 85% to 90% found just once. Input material: peripheral blood. The receptor was derived from a woman aged 45-59 years with COVID-19, enrolled during active disease.

The CDR3 DNA reads as TGTGCCAGCAGTGAGCGGGATTTCGGCGGCTACACCTTC. Translation gives CASSERDFGGYTF. The V gene is TRBV6-1, the J gene TRBJ1-2; no definite D call. Looked up from germline, CDR1 is MNHNS and CDR2 is SASEGT. V was pared by 3 bases and J by 8 bases, with 13 bases between. This CDR3 contains 13 residues.